Described below is a single T cell receptor (beta chain) sequence and its context. Antigen unknown. This CDR3 is 14 amino acids long. With 1 base clipped from V and 7 bases from J, the junction kept 5 bases outside the gene matches. The germline CDR1 and CDR2 sequences are SEHNR and FQNEAQ (reference sequence). The entry originates in a study of vaccination effects on CD4 cells after COVID-19. Whole-study context: Each well held a few million PBMC cultured with about 9.1 ug/ml peptides and around 11 IU/ml IL-2.

Having been cultured for roughly 10 days, the cells underwent CD4+ T cell isolation. PCR-confirmed SARS-CoV-2 infection occurred in the person between March and December 2020. Participants received two doses of either the BNT162b2 or mRNA-1273 vaccine. Half-medium exchanges with IL-2 medium took place on days 3 and 7. Here immunoSEQ multiplex PCR was the method, and the copy in TCRdb shows in-frame clones only, minus some. The repertoire includes some 50,000 clones, around 70% of them detected once, and 5.4% sits in the top ten. This TCR was sampled from a human donor who had a prior SARS-CoV-2 infection. The chain links TRBV7-9 to TRBJ2-7, with TRBD1 matching over 9 bases. Source: CD4+ T cells from PBMCs cultured without peptide, taken after COVID-19 vaccination. CDR3 region: CASSLGDRVVEQYF. CDR3 nucleotide sequence: TGTGCCAGCAGCTTAGGGGACAGGGTGGTTGAGCAGTACTTC.